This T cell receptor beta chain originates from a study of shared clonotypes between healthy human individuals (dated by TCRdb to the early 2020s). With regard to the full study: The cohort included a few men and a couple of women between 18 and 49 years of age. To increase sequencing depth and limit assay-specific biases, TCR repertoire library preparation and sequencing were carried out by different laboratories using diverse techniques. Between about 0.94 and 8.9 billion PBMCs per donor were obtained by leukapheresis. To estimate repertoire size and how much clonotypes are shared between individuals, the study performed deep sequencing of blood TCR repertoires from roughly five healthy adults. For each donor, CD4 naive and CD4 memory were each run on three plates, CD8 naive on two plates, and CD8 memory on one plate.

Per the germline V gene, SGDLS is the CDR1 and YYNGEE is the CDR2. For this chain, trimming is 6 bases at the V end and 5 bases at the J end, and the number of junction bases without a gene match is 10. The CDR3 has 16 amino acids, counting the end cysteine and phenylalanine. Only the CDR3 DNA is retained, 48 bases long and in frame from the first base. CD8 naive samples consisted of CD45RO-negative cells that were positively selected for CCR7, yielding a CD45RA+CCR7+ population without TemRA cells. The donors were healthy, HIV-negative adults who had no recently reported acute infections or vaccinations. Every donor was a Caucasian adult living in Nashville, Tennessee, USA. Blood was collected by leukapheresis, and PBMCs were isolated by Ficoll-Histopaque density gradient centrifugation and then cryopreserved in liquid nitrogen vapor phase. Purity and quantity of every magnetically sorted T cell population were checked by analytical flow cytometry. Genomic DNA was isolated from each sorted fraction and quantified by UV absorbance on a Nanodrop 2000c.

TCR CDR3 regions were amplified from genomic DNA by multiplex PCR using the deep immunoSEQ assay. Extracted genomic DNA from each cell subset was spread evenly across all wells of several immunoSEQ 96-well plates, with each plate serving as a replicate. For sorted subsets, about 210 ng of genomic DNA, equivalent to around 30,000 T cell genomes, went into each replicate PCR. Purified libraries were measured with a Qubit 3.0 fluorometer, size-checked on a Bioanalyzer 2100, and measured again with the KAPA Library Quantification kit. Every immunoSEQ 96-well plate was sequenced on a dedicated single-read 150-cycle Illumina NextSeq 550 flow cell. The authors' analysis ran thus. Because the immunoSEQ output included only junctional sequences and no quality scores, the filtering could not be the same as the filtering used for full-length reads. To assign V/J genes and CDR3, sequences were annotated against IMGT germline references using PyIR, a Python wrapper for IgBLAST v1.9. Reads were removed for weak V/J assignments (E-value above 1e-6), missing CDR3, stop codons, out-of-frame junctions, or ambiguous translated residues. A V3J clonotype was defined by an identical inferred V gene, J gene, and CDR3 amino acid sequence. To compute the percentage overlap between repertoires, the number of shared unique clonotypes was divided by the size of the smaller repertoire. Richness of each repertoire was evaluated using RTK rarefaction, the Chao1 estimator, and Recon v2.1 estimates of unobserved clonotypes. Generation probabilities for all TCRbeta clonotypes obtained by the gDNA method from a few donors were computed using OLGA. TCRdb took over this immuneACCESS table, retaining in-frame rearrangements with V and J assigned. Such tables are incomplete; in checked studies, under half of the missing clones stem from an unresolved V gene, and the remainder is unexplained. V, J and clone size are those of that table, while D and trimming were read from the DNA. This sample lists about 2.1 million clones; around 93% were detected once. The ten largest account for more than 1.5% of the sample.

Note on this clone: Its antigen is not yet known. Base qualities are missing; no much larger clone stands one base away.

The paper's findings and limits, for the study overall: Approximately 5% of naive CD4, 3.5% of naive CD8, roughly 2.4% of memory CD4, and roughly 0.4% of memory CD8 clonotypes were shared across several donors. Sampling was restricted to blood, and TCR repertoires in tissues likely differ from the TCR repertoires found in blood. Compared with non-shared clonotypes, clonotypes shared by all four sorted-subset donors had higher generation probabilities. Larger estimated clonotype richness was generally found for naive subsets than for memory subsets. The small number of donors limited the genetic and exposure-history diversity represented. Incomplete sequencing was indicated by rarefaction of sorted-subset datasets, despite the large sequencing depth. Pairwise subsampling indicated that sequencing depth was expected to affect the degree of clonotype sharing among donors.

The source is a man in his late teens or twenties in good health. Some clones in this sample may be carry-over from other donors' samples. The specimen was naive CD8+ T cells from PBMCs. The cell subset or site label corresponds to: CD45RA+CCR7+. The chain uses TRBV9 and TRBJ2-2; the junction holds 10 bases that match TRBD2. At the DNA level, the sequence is TGTGCCAGCACCCCCTCAAGCGGGGGGGGGACCGGGGAGCTGTTTTTT. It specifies CASTPSSGGGTGELFF. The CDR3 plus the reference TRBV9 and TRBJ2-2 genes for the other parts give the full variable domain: DSGVTQTPKHLITATGQRVTLRCSPRSGDLSVYWYQQSLDQGLQFLIQYYNGEERAKGNILERFSAQQFPDLHSELNLSSLELGDSALYFCASTPSSGGGTGELFFGEGSRLTVL.